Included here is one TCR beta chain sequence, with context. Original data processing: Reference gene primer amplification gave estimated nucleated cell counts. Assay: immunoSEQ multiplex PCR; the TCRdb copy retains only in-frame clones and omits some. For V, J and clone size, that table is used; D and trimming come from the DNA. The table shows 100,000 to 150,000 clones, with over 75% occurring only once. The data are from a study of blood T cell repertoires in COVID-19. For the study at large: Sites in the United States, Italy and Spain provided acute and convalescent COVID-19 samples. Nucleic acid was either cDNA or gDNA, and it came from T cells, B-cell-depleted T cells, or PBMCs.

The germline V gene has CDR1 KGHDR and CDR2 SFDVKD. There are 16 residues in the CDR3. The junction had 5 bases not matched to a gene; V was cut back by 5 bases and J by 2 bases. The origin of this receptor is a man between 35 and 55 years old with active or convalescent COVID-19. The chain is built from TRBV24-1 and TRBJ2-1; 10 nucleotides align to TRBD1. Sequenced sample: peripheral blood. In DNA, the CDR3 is TGTGCCACCAGTGCCAGGGACAGGGGCACCTACAATGAGCAGTTCTTC. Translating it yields CATSARDRGTYNEQFF.